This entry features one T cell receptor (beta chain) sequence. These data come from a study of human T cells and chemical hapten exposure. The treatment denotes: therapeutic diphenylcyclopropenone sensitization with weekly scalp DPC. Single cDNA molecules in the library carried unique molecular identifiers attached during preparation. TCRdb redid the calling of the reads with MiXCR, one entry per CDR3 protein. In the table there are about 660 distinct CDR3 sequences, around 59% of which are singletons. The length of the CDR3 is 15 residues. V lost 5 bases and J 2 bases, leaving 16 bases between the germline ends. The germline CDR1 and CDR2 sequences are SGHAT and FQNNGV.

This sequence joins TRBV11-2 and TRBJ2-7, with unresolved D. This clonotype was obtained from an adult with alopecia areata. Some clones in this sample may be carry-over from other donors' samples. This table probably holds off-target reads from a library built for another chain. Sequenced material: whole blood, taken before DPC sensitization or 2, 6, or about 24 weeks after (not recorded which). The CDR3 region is CASSLKRAVTYEQYF. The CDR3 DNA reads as TGTGCCAGCAGCCTCAAAAGGGCCGTTACCTACGAGCAGTACTTC.